Shown below are 32 T cell receptor beta chains from a single sample sequenced in a study of post-analysis software for immune sequencing data. Study-level findings and limits: TRBV5-6, TRBV5-1 and TRBV20-1 belonged to a set of roughly five TRBV segments that were more frequent in patients than controls.

No cognate antigen is known for these TCRs. Libraries were made from TCR beta cDNA, and they carried unique molecular identifiers. TCRdb redid the calling of the PCR reads with MiXCR, one entry per CDR3 protein. The sample records around 700,000 distinct CDR3 sequences, 55% to 60% being singletons. Sequences were obtained from blood. The receptor set was obtained from a girl aged 2 to 10 with multiple sclerosis.

The rearrangement joins TRBV27 to TRBJ1-6, with a tentative D call TRBD1 (6 bases). Germline CDR1 MNHEY, CDR2 SMNVEV (reference sequence). V was clipped by 3 bases and J by 8 bases, with 20 bases between them. This CDR3 spans 17 amino acids. The CDR3 sequence: CASSFRNLTGDYSPLHF. CDR3 DNA sequence: TGTGCCAGCAGTTTTCGCAACCTGACAGGAGATTATTCACCCCTCCACTTT.

There are a few counts of this clonotype. The CDR3 loop reads CASSFLAEETQYF. CDR3 bases: TGTGCCAGCAGTTTCTTGGCAGAAGAGACCCAGTACTTC. This chain links TRBV12-3 or TRBV12-4 with TRBJ2-5; D unresolved. The CDR3 loop spans 13 amino acids. Trimming removed 3 bases from V and 3 bases from J, with 8 bases in between.

The rearrangement joins TRBV5-4 to TRBJ2-1, with D perhaps being TRBD1 or TRBD2 (6 bases each). Germline V gives CDR1 SGHNT, CDR2 YYREEE (reference sequence). V was pared by 4 bases and J by 7 bases, with 24 bases between. The CDR3 totals 17 residues. The CDR3 sequence is CASSGRGFPKAGNEQFF. Written as DNA, the CDR3 is TGTGCCAGCAGCGGCAGGGGCTTCCCAAAGGCGGGGAATGAGCAGTTCTTC.

This chain links TRBV30 with TRBJ1-1; D is unclear. V gave up 4 bases and J gave up 7 bases, with 13 bases separating them. CDR1 and CDR2 (germline): GTSNPN, SVGIG (reference sequence). The CDR3 is made up of 12 amino acids. The CDR3 protein is CAWNPGGLEAFF. Here the CDR3 DNA reads TGTGCCTGGAACCCGGGCGGGCTTGAAGCTTTCTTT.

The CDR3 loop reads CASSPPVESYEQYF. In DNA form, the CDR3 reads TGTGCCAGCAGTCCTCCGGTAGAATCCTACGAGCAGTACTTC. The chain combines TRBV28 with TRBJ2-7; D not resolved. The germline V and J ends were trimmed by 5 bases and 1 base, with 12 bases remaining between them. This CDR3 has 14 residues. Germline CDR1 and CDR2: MDHEN and SYDVKM.

This sequence joins TRBV5-1 and TRBJ2-1; the D is unclear. CDR1 is SGHRS and CDR2 is YFSETQ in the germline V gene. The CDR3 length is 15 residues. With 0 bases removed from V and 6 bases from J, the gap between germline ends came to 13 bases. The CDR3 region is CASSLEDWLSNEQFF. The CDR3 coding sequence is TGCGCCAGCAGCTTGGAAGATTGGCTCAGCAATGAGCAGTTCTTC.

The chain is built from TRBV28 and TRBJ1-2; D gene uncertain. The CDR3 runs 17 residues. Germline V gene lookup returns CDR1 MDHEN and CDR2 SYDVKM. Between the trimmed V and J ends, which lost 5 bases and 8 bases, there was a span of 27 bases. As DNA, the CDR3 is TGTGCCAGCAGTGCCCTCCCAAGCGGAAGTATTCTTGGCGGCTACACCTTC. Translated, it gives CASSALPSGSILGGYTF.

A few counts support this clonotype. Written as DNA, the CDR3 is TGCAGTGCTGTAGTAGCAACTAATGAAAAACTGTTTTTT. Translation gives CSAVVATNEKLFF. The V call is TRBV20-1, the J call TRBJ1-4; D uncertain. V was cut by 5 bases and J by 0 bases, with 7 bases left in between. Per the germline V gene, CDR1 is DFQATT and CDR2 is SNEGSKA (reference sequence). This CDR3 is built from 13 residues.

This clonotype was seen only a few times. The J gene is TRBJ2-3, the V gene TRBV12-3 or TRBV12-4; TRBD2 matches 10 bases. J lost 5 bases, V lost 7 bases, and 6 bases had no gene match. The CDR3 has 14 amino acids. CDR3 amino acids: CASILSGGKDTQYF. For the CDR3, the DNA is TGTGCCAGCATTCTTAGCGGGGGGAAAGATACGCAGTATTTT.

Concerning this clonotype itself: One end of the junction is discordant with germline, which a read error may explain. The chain recombines TRBV7-6 with TRBJ1-4; TRBD1 matches 8 bases. Germline lookup yields CDR1 SGHVS and CDR2 FNYEAQ. The CDR3 is 17 amino acids. Here the CDR3 DNA reads TGTGCTAGCAGCCTTTTCGGACAGGGAGAGGCGGGAGAAAAACTGTTTTTT. This translates into CASSLFGQGEAGEKLFF. Full variable domain (outside the CDR3, taken from reference TRBV7-6 and TRBJ1-4): GAGVSQSPRYKVTKRGQDVALRCDPISGHVSLYWYRQALGQGPEFLTYFNYEAQQDKSGLPNDRFSAERPEGSISTLTIQRTEQRDSAMYRCASSLFGQGEAGEKLFFGSGTQLSVL.

This chain joins TRBV6-5 and TRBJ2-1; no clear D gene. The CDR3 extends over 14 amino acids. V was clipped by 0 bases and J by 8 bases, with 11 bases between them. Germline CDR1 is MNHEY and CDR2 is SVGAGI. The CDR3 region has the DNA TGTGCCAGCAGTTACTCGGAAGGGCGGCATGAGCAGTTCTTC. This codes for CASSYSEGRHEQFF.

The rearrangement uses TRBV6-6 and TRBJ2-4; D is uncertain. Trimming left V 0 bases short and J 0 bases short, with 6 bases between. This CDR3 contains 15 residues. From germline, CDR1 is MNHNY and CDR2 SVGAGI (reference sequence). In DNA, the CDR3 is TGTGCCAGCAGTTACTCGACCATAGCCAAAAACATTCAGTACTTC. Amino acids: CASSYSTIAKNIQYF.

V gene TRBV4-1 combines with J gene TRBJ2-1, with 7 positions matching TRBD2. The CDR3 is 16 amino acids. Trimming removed 1 base from V and 3 bases from J; junction bases left unmatched: 6. Looked up from germline, CDR1 is MGHRA and CDR2 is YSYEKL. CDR3 amino acids: CASSQAAGVNYNEQFF. CDR3 DNA sequence: TGCGCCAGCAGCCAAGCGGCGGGGGTAAACTACAATGAGCAGTTCTTC.

The CDR3 DNA is TGTGCCACAGGTGGACAGTTCTCTGGAAACACCATATATTTT. Its translation is CATGGQFSGNTIYF. The V and J genes are TRBV15 and TRBJ1-3; TRBD1 is a possible D gene (6 bases). Between the trimmed V and J ends, which lost 9 bases and 0 bases, there was a span of 12 bases. CDR1 and CDR2 (germline): LNHNV, YYDKDF (reference sequence). This CDR3 is 14 amino acids long.

This clonotype was found once. The rearrangement links TRBV27 to TRBJ2-1; D may correspond to TRBD1 or TRBD2 (5 bases each). This CDR3 has 15 amino acids. Germline-derived CDR1 and CDR2 are MNHEY and SMNVEV (reference sequence). The V gene lost 3 bases and the J gene lost 4 bases, with 13 bases spanning the gap. Here the CDR3 reads CASSFLPGAYNEQFF. The CDR3 region has the DNA TGTGCCAGCAGTTTTCTTCCCGGGGCGTACAATGAGCAGTTCTTC.

This sequence joins TRBV20-1 and TRBJ1-2, with 7 bases aligning to TRBD1. This CDR3 comprises 16 residues. Looked up from germline, CDR1 is DFQATT and CDR2 is SNEGSKA (reference sequence). V lost 1 base, J lost 6 bases, and 14 bases stayed unmatched. For the CDR3, the DNA is TGCAGTGCTAGAGTTCGAGAAGCAGGGGGTGGTAATGGCTACACCTTC. Translating it yields CSARVREAGGGNGYTF.

The J gene is TRBJ2-5, the V gene TRBV7-9, with D maybe TRBD1 (6 bases). This CDR3 is 17 amino acids long. Trimming cost V 5 bases and J 2 bases, with 21 bases left between them. Looked up from germline, CDR1 is SEHNR and CDR2 is FQNEAQ (reference sequence). The CDR3 protein is CASSPGRTARDQETQYF. The CDR3 DNA is TGTGCCAGCAGCCCGGGACGGACAGCGAGGGATCAAGAGACCCAGTACTTC.

The rearrangement uses TRBV20-1 and TRBJ2-2; D remains unclear. The V gene lost 0 bases and the J gene lost 5 bases, with 7 bases spanning the gap. The CDR3 is 13 residues long. Germline V gene sequence: CDR1 DFQATT, CDR2 SNEGSKA (reference sequence). CDR3 DNA: TGCAGTGCTAGAGATACGAGTACCGGGGAGCTGTTTTTT. This codes for CSARDTSTGELFF.

The chain carries TRBV5-1 and TRBJ2-3, with 12 bases matching TRBD2. Germline values: CDR1 SGHRS, CDR2 YFSETQ. This CDR3 has 18 residues. V was clipped by 4 bases and J by 6 bases; unmatched bases: 15. The CDR3 nucleotides are TGCGCCAGCAGCCCAGGACTAGCGGGGATAACAATTGTGGATACGCAGTATTTT. The encoded protein is CASSPGLAGITIVDTQYF.

The chain couples TRBV25-1 to TRBJ2-3; 8 bases align to TRBD2. The J segment lost 3 bases and the V segment lost 4 bases, leaving 9 bases of the junction unmatched. The V gene's germline CDR1 is MGHDK and CDR2 SYGVNS. This CDR3 contains 16 residues. DNA of the CDR3: TGTGCCAGCAGTGCTGGGGTAGCGGGGTTTACAGATACGCAGTATTTT. Protein sequence: CASSAGVAGFTDTQYF.

The chain combines TRBV20-1 with TRBJ2-3, with 8 bases lining up with TRBD2. CDR3 length: 15 amino acids. Germline values: CDR1 DFQATT, CDR2 SNEGSKA (reference sequence). Unmatched junction bases numbered 5, after V lost 3 bases and J lost 0 bases. The CDR3 loop is CSASKASGSTDTQYF. The CDR3 DNA sequence: TGCAGTGCTAGTAAGGCTAGCGGGAGCACAGATACGCAGTATTTT.

The V and J genes are TRBV6-1 and TRBJ1-1, with unresolved D. The germline CDR1 and CDR2 sequences are MNHNS and SASEGT. Deletions cut 6 bases from V and 0 bases from J, with 20 bases between. CDR3 length: 17 residues. CDR3 DNA: TGTGCCAGCAGCTTGGGCTTAAACTGGCGGGTGAACACTGAAGCTTTCTTT. Translation gives CASSLGLNWRVNTEAFF.

In DNA, the CDR3 is TGCGCCAGCAAACCCCAAGCGGGGGGGCCGTTGAATACGCAGTATTTT. This sequence encodes CASKPQAGGPLNTQYF. The chain combines TRBV5-1 with TRBJ2-3; TRBD2 matches 10 bases. Per the germline V gene, CDR1 is SGHRS and CDR2 is YFSETQ. The CDR3 is 16 residues long. V lost 6 bases to trimming and J lost 7 bases; unmatched junction nucleotides: 14.

Only a few counts were recorded for this clonotype. The chain carries TRBV10-2 and TRBJ2-5, with D unresolved. The V gene lost 2 bases and the J gene lost 0 bases, with 16 bases spanning the gap. The CDR3 is 17 residues long. Germline CDR1 and CDR2: WSHSY and SAAADI. CDR3 sequence reads: CASSETSTLLYQETQYF. The CDR3 DNA sequence: TGCGCCAGCAGTGAGACCTCAACCCTATTGTACCAAGAGACCCAGTACTTC.

This clonotype showed up just a few times. This sequence joins TRBV28 and TRBJ2-7; perhaps TRBD2 as D (7 bases). V lost 2 bases and J 4 bases, leaving 15 bases between the germline ends. Germline CDR1 MDHEN, CDR2 SYDVKM. The CDR3 runs 15 residues. The CDR3 bases are TGTGCCAGCAGTTTACGGGGGGCTGTCCTGTACGAGCAGTACTTC. It is translated as CASSLRGAVLYEQYF.

The chain couples TRBV12-3 or TRBV12-4 to TRBJ2-5, with D perhaps TRBD2 (6 bases). The ends were cut back, 6 bases at V and 1 base at J, with 9 bases in the middle. There are 13 residues in the CDR3. The CDR3 DNA reads as TGTGCCAGCAGCCGGGACTTCCAAGAGACCCAGTACTTC. Amino acid sequence: CASSRDFQETQYF.

This clonotype appeared a few times. The V gene is TRBV5-1, the J gene TRBJ2-4; TRBD1 agrees at 7 bases. The J call is uncertain, as TRBJ2-7 better fits the DNA end. The CDR3 is 14 amino acids. Per germline, CDR1 SGHRS and CDR2 YFSETQ. The CDR3 is CASSSDRVPYEQYF. In DNA, the CDR3 is TGCGCCAGCAGCTCTGACAGGGTGCCCTACGAGCAGTACTTC.

V and J are TRBV18 and TRBJ2-1, with a weak D call TRBD1 (5 bases). The germline V gene has CDR1 KGHSH and CDR2 LQKENI. Trimming cost V 2 bases and J 6 bases, with 8 bases left between them. The CDR3 is 13 residues long. The CDR3 is CASSPGDSNEQFF. DNA of the CDR3: TGTGCCAGCTCACCAGGAGACAGCAATGAGCAGTTCTTC.

This chain joins TRBV7-9 and TRBJ2-1; D is ambiguous. The CDR3 has 12 residues. Germline CDR1 and CDR2: SEHNR and FQNEAQ (reference sequence). Trimming removed 2 bases at V and 8 bases at J, with 7 bases between. CDR3 nucleotide sequence: TGTGCCAGCAGCTTATTTCGGGATGAGCAGTTCTTC. Translation: CASSLFRDEQFF.

The chain joins TRBV9 to TRBJ2-3; TRBD2 agrees at 8 bases. This CDR3 is 16 amino acids long. Germline lookup yields CDR1 SGDLS and CDR2 YYNGEE. V lost 5 bases, J lost 0 bases, and 8 bases stayed unmatched. This CDR3 is CASSTSGSLSTDTQYF. The DNA for the CDR3 is TGTGCCAGCAGTACAAGCGGGAGCCTTAGCACAGATACGCAGTATTTT.

CDR3 residues: CASSPGLSTGELFF. For the CDR3, the DNA is TGCGCCAGCAGCCCTGGACTCTCCACCGGGGAGCTGTTTTTT. The chain joins TRBV4-3 to TRBJ2-2, with a tentative D call TRBD2 (5 bases). The V gene lost 4 bases and the J gene lost 4 bases, with 10 bases spanning the gap. Germline CDR1 reads LGHNA; CDR2 reads YSLEER. The CDR3 runs to 14 residues.

This clonotype was counted only a few times. The chain employs TRBV10-2 and TRBJ2-5, with 8 bases identical to TRBD1. The J call is uncertain, as TRBJ2-7 better fits the DNA end. This CDR3 is built from 16 residues. The germline gives CDR1 WSHSY, CDR2 SAAADI. CDR3 in amino acids: CASSGGLDRGGDEQYF. The CDR3 bases are TGCGCCAGCAGTGGGGGCCTAGACAGGGGCGGCGACGAGCAGTACTTC.